The 15 T cell receptor beta chains reported below all come from one sample, sequenced in a study of shared clonotypes between healthy human individuals (dated by TCRdb to 2019 to 2021). The library was prepared using the immunoSEQ multiplex PCR assay. In its TCRdb copy, this immuneACCESS table keeps in-frame sequences only and misses some clones. Where compared with another copy, unresolved V genes explain less than half of these, and the others have no known cause. The sample table contains about 2 million clones; only one count was recorded for about 95% of them. More than 0.9% of the sample comes from the top ten. For the CD8 naive samples, CD45RO-negative cells were positively selected for CCR7, yielding a CD45RA+CCR7+ population from which TemRA cells were excluded. What was sequenced was naive CD8+ T cells sorted from blood. The intended sense of this specimen's cell subset or site label: CD45RA+CCR7+. These receptors all stem from a man between 18 and 29 years old in good health.

Remarks on this clone: Other DNA sequences of this sample code for an identical CDR3. This chain links TRBV6-5 with TRBJ1-1; D gene unclear. The CDR3 has 13 amino acids. Germline V gene lookup returns CDR1 MNHEY and CDR2 SVGAGI. V was clipped by 5 bases and J by 0 bases, with 7 bases between them. The CDR3 DNA is TGTGCCAGCAGTACCGGGATGAACACTGAAGCTTTCTTT. It codes for CASSTGMNTEAFF.

The chain has TRBV9 and TRBJ2-3; TRBD2 is a possible D gene (6 bases). This CDR3 contains 15 residues. The germline V and J ends were trimmed by 3 bases and 0 bases, with 11 bases remaining between them. In germline, CDR1 is SGDLS, CDR2 YYNGEE. The CDR3 here is CASSETGTSTDTQYF. The CDR3 DNA follows: TGTGCCAGCAGCGAAACCGGGACTAGCACAGATACGCAGTATTTT.

This clone was seen a single time. The V gene is TRBV6-1, the J gene TRBJ2-1; D uncertain. The ends were cut back, 5 bases at V and 4 bases at J, with 9 bases in the middle. This CDR3 region has 13 residues. Germline V lookup: CDR1 MNHNS, CDR2 SASEGT. The CDR3 sequence: CASSQDQYNEQFF. The DNA of the CDR3 is TGTGCCAGCAGTCAGGACCAGTACAATGAGCAGTTCTTC.

The V and J genes are TRBV6-5 and TRBJ2-1; D call uncertain. This CDR3 has 14 residues. Germline V gene data show CDR1 as MNHEY and CDR2 as SVGAGI. V lost 0 bases and J 8 bases, leaving 11 bases between the germline ends. Here the CDR3 DNA reads TGTGCCAGCAGTTACTCGATAGGGTTGGATGAGCAGTTCTTC. Translating it yields CASSYSIGLDEQFF.

This chain links TRBV2 with TRBJ2-7, with 7 positions matching TRBD2. Germline CDR1 and CDR2: SNHLY and FYNNEI. CDR3 size: 19 residues. Trimming cost V 4 bases and J 2 bases; bases outside gene matches: 20. Here the CDR3 DNA reads TGTGCCAGCAGTGCGACGGAATTATACATCCTAGCGGAGCCCTACGAGCAGTACTTC. It yields the protein CASSATELYILAEPYEQYF.

The genes are TRBV28 and TRBJ2-5; 7 nucleotides line up with TRBD1. CDR3 length: 15 amino acids. CDR1 is MDHEN and CDR2 is SYDVKM in the germline V gene. V lost 3 bases, J lost 3 bases, and 7 bases stayed unmatched. The CDR3 here is CASSFTGAEEETQYF. In nucleotides, the CDR3 is TGTGCCAGCAGTTTTACAGGGGCAGAAGAAGAGACCCAGTACTTC.

The gene calls are TRBV2 and TRBJ1-1; D call uncertain. The CDR3 extends over 19 amino acids. V lost 11 bases and J 1 base, leaving 32 bases between the germline ends. CDR1 is SNHLY, CDR2 FYNNEI, per germline. The DNA for the CDR3 is TGTGCCTTACTTCCTAACGTGGGTCGAGAGGTAGGAGGGAACACTGAAGCTTTCTTT. Amino acid sequence: CALLPNVGREVGGNTEAFF.

This chain joins TRBV9 and TRBJ2-1; perhaps D is TRBD1 or TRBD2 (5 bases each). Germline lookup yields CDR1 SGDLS and CDR2 YYNGEE. The germline V and J ends were trimmed by 0 bases and 8 bases, with 15 bases remaining between them. The CDR3 sequence is 15 residues long. CDR3 nucleotides: TGTGCCAGCAGCGTAGATGGGGGTCAGTTAGATGAGCAGTTCTTC. Its protein is CASSVDGGQLDEQFF.

The J gene is TRBJ2-1, the V gene TRBV4-3; D uncertain. The CDR3 spans 14 residues. The germline CDR1 and CDR2 sequences are LGHNA and YSLEER. The V end was cut by 1 base, the J end by 8 bases, with 12 bases between. CDR3: CASSQAWSRYEQFF. CDR3 coding DNA: TGCGCCAGCAGCCAAGCCTGGAGTAGGTATGAGCAGTTCTTC.

This chain connects TRBV5-4 to TRBJ1-1, with TRBD1 identical over 11 bases. Germline CDR1 is SGHNT and CDR2 is YYREEE (reference sequence). The ends lost 5 bases at V and 0 bases at J; junction bases unmatched: 6. The CDR3 extends over 16 amino acids. The CDR3 loop is CASRPGTGGVNTEAFF. In nucleotides, the CDR3 is TGTGCCAGCAGACCCGGGACAGGGGGAGTGAACACTGAAGCTTTCTTT.

CDR3 coding DNA: TGTGCCAGCAGCCCCCGACAGGGACAGGCCTACGAGCAGTACTTC. Encoded protein: CASSPRQGQAYEQYF. The chain joins TRBV7-9 to TRBJ2-7, with 8 bases matching TRBD1. In germline, CDR1 is SEHNR, CDR2 FQNEAQ (reference sequence). The CDR3 runs 15 residues. V shed 5 bases and J 2 bases; nucleotides not matched to a gene: 8.

V gene TRBV7-9 combines with J gene TRBJ2-5; D is unresolved. In germline, CDR1 is SEHNR, CDR2 FQNEAQ (reference sequence). Trimming removed 1 base from V and 7 bases from J, with 4 bases in between. CDR3 length equals 11 residues. The CDR3 region is CASSLEGTQYF. For the CDR3, the DNA is TGTGCCAGCAGCTTAGAGGGGACCCAGTACTTC.

This clone occurred once. This chain uses TRBV28 with TRBJ1-5; TRBD1 matches 7 bases. CDR3 length: 15 residues. Germline V gives CDR1 MDHEN, CDR2 SYDVKM. The trim removed 7 bases at V and 0 bases at J, leaving 6 bases unmatched. The chain's CDR3 is CASIPTGDSNQPQHF. The CDR3 bases are TGTGCCAGCATTCCTACAGGGGATAGCAATCAGCCCCAGCATTTT.

V usage is TRBV5-6 and J usage is TRBJ1-5; no clear D gene. The V gene lost 5 bases and the J gene lost 0 bases, with 9 bases spanning the gap. The germline V gene has CDR1 SGHDT and CDR2 YYEEEE. This CDR3 is 14 amino acids long. The CDR3 sequence: CASSLKDSNQPQHF. In DNA form, the CDR3 reads TGTGCCAGCAGTCTCAAAGATAGCAATCAGCCCCAGCATTTT.

The chain carries TRBV13 and TRBJ1-1, with D perhaps TRBD1 (6 bases). CDR1 and CDR2 (germline): PRHDT, FYEKMQ (reference sequence). Trimming took off 8 bases at V and 1 base at J, with 14 bases between the two ends. CDR3 size: 14 residues. CDR3 sequence (DNA): TGTGCCAGCGGCCTACAGGGTCAGAACACTGAAGCTTTCTTT. This gives the protein CASGLQGQNTEAFF. The entire variable domain, with the rest obtained from reference TRBV13 and TRBJ1-1, is as follows: AAGVIQSPRHLIKEKRETATLKCYPIPRHDTVYWYQQGPGQDPQFLISFYEKMQSDKGSIPDRFSAQQFSDYHSELNMSSLELGDSALYFCASGLQGQNTEAFFGQGTRLTVV.